Listed below are T cell receptor beta chains from one sample, sequenced in a study of long-term antiretroviral therapy in people with HIV. Here immunoSEQ multiplex PCR was the method, and the copy in TCRdb shows in-frame clones only, minus some. The profile shows more than 20,000 clones, 81% of them singletons. Sequences were derived from unsorted PBMCs, sampled at the start of antiretroviral therapy, before treatment. The receptors here all came from a young woman with HIV. Each CDR3 is given with its conserved first and last residue. The D gene is left open where the match is weak. Not every row has a clone size; where given, it reads once, few, many or a size class.

>NA|TRBV27|TRBJ1-6|once
CASSFGGSGDSPLHF
TGTGCCAGCAGTTTCGGCGGGAGTGGGGATTCACCCCTCCACTTT
>NA|TRBV5-1|TRBJ2-2|NA
CASSSTGILSGELFF
TGCGCCAGCAGCTCAACAGGAATCCTGTCCGGGGAGCTGTTTTTT
>TRBD2|TRBV5-1|TRBJ2-7|medium-sized
CASSHGLAGGDYEQYF
TGCGCCAGCAGCCACGGACTAGCGGGAGGCGACTACGAGCAGTACTTC
>NA|TRBV6-1|TRBJ1-1|NA
CASSEAVGPWNTEAFF
TGTGCCAGCAGTGAAGCGGTCGGGCCCTGGAACACTGAAGCTTTCTTT
>NA|TRBV6-5|TRBJ2-7|NA
CASSQGSNEQYF
TGTGCCAGCAGTCAGGGGTCCAACGAGCAGTACTTC
>TRBD2|TRBV6-4|TRBJ2-7|NA
CASSGTSGRPLNYEQYF
TGTGCCAGCAGTGGGACTAGCGGGAGGCCGTTAAACTACGAGCAGTACTTC
>TRBD2|TRBV5-1|TRBJ2-1|NA
CASSLGLADYNEQFF
TGCGCCAGCAGCTTGGGACTAGCGGACTACAATGAGCAGTTCTTC
>TRBD2|TRBV5-6|TRBJ2-3|NA
CASSWVTGGLTDTQYF
TGTGCCAGCAGCTGGGTGACGGGGGGGCTCACAGATACGCAGTATTTT
>NA|TRBV6-5|TRBJ2-1|once
CASSYSNGGNEQFF
TGTGCCAGCAGTTACTCGAATGGCGGCAATGAGCAGTTCTTC
>NA|TRBV29-1|TRBJ1-2|NA
CSVVPTANGYTF
TGCAGCGTTGTACCGACAGCAAATGGCTACACCTTC
>NA|TRBV4-3|TRBJ1-2|NA
CAIGGGIWGYTF
TGCGCCATCGGGGGGGGGATTTGGGGCTACACCTTC
>NA|TRBV5-5|TRBJ1-1|NA
CASSFRDLEAFF
TGTGCCAGCAGCTTCAGGGATCTGGAAGCTTTCTTT
>TRBD1|TRBV6-5|TRBJ2-7|NA
CASSYGSRGSYEQYF
TGTGCCAGCAGTTACGGTAGCAGGGGGTCCTACGAGCAGTACTTC
>TRBD1|TRBV25-1|TRBJ2-7|once
CASSNPGTGGFEQYF
TGTGCCAGCAGTAACCCCGGGACAGGGGGGTTCGAGCAGTACTTC
>NA|TRBV4-1|TRBJ1-2|NA
CASSQDQGQDYGYTF
TGCGCCAGCAGCCAAGACCAGGGGCAAGACTATGGCTACACCTTC
>NA|TRBV19|TRBJ1-5|NA
CASSIGRVRDQPQHF
TGTGCCAGTAGTATAGGCAGGGTAAGGGATCAGCCCCAGCATTTT
>NA|TRBV11-2|TRBJ1-5|NA
CASSLAGTNQPQHF
TGTGCCAGCAGCTTAGCGGGGACTAATCAGCCCCAGCATTTT
>NA|TRBV2|TRBJ1-5|NA
CASGERWDQPQHF
TGTGCCAGCGGCGAGAGGTGGGATCAGCCCCAGCATTTT
>NA|TRBV18|TRBJ1-1|NA
CASSLRQGLNTEAFF
TGTGCCAGCTCACTCCGCCAGGGATTGAACACTGAAGCTTTCTTT
>NA|TRBV10-2|TRBJ2-7|NA
CASSLGRYEQYF
TGCGCCAGCAGTTTAGGGCGATACGAGCAGTACTTC
>TRBD2|TRBV7-8|TRBJ2-1|NA
CASSSRTSGSNEQFF
TGTGCCAGCAGCTCCCGGACTAGCGGGAGTAATGAGCAGTTCTTC
>NA|TRBV7-3|TRBJ2-2|few
CASSLGGANTGELFF
TGTGCCAGCAGCCTCGGGGGTGCGAACACCGGGGAGCTGTTTTTT
>NA|TRBV6-5|TRBJ1-1|NA
CASSYSGGGTEAFF
TGTGCCAGCAGTTACTCCGGGGGAGGCACTGAAGCTTTCTTT
>TRBD2|TRBV2|TRBJ2-3|NA
CASSQLLAGGPDTQYF
TGTGCCAGCAGTCAACTACTAGCGGGGGGGCCGGATACGCAGTATTTT
>TRBD1|TRBV7-6|TRBJ1-3|medium-sized
CASSFRTGTMLGSGNTIYF
TGTGCCAGCAGCTTCCGGACAGGGACTATGCTAGGCTCTGGAAACACCATATATTTT
>NA|TRBV7-9|TRBJ2-6|NA
CASSLESGANVLTF
TGTGCCAGCAGCTTAGAGTCTGGGGCCAACGTCCTGACTTTC
>NA|TRBV7-8|TRBJ1-1|few
CASSFGATEAFF
TGTGCCAGCAGCTTCGGGGCCACTGAAGCTTTCTTT
>NA|TRBV19|TRBJ2-3|NA
CASSTQDSTMDTQYF
TGTGCCAGTAGTACCCAAGACAGTACGATGGATACGCAGTATTTT
>TRBD1|TRBV9|TRBJ2-7|few
CASSVAGQGEGSEQYF
TGTGCCAGCAGCGTAGCGGGACAGGGAGAAGGAAGCGAGCAGTACTTC
>NA|TRBV29-1|TRBJ1-1|NA
CSVEGSFGTEAFF
TGCAGCGTTGAAGGAAGTTTTGGGACTGAAGCTTTCTTT
>TRBD1|TRBV10-3|TRBJ1-2|NA
CASSPTGNQLPTGYTF
TGTGCCTCGAGCCCGACAGGGAATCAACTCCCTACTGGCTACACCTTC
>NA|TRBV5-4|TRBJ2-1|NA
CASSLGGKGDNEQFF
TGTGCCAGCAGCTTGGGGGGTAAGGGGGACAATGAGCAGTTCTTC
>TRBD2|TRBV10-3|TRBJ2-1|few
CAISESIGTSGRHEQFF
TGTGCCATCAGTGAGTCGATCGGGACTAGCGGGAGGCATGAGCAGTTCTTC
>TRBD1|TRBV5-1|TRBJ2-7|NA
CASSPTGTGVDEQYF
TGCGCCAGCAGCCCTACCGGGACAGGGGTCGACGAGCAGTACTTC
>TRBD1|TRBV5-6|TRBJ1-1|NA
CASSDGQGREAFF
TGTGCCAGCAGCGACGGACAGGGTCGCGAAGCTTTCTTT
>NA|TRBV28|TRBJ1-2|NA
CVAGKNYGYTF
TGTGTCGCGGGAAAGAACTATGGCTACACCTTC
>TRBD2|TRBV19|TRBJ2-7|NA
CASSEPKAGGSNEQYF
TGTGCCAGTAGTGAGCCCAAAGCGGGAGGGAGCAACGAGCAGTACTTC
>TRBD1|TRBV18|TRBJ2-7|NA
CASSPGTGGSYEQYF
TGTGCCAGCTCCCCAGGGACAGGGGGCTCCTACGAGCAGTACTTC
>TRBD2|TRBV29-1|TRBJ2-7|NA
CSVTPPGGPGEQYF
TGCAGCGTTACGCCCCCGGGAGGGCCGGGGGAGCAGTACTTC
>NA|TRBV25-1|TRBJ2-1|NA
CASSYNEQFF
TGTGCCAGCAGTTACAATGAGCAGTTCTTC
>NA|TRBV27|TRBJ2-7|few
CASSLGRPPNEQYF
TGTGCCAGCAGTTTAGGTCGGCCTCCGAACGAGCAGTACTTC
>TRBD2|TRBV9|TRBJ2-7|NA
CASSVSGITYEQYF
TGTGCCAGCAGCGTTAGCGGGATAACCTACGAGCAGTACTTC